This T cell receptor beta chain is drawn from a study of blood T cell repertoires in COVID-19. Overall study: The samples span acute and convalescent COVID-19 from the United States, Italy and Spain. Sources were T cells, B-cell-depleted T cells, or PBMCs; the material itself was cDNA or gDNA.

Original handling: Reference gene primer amplification gave nucleated cell count estimates. Profiling relied on immunoSEQ multiplex PCR, and the TCRdb table lists in-frame clones only, not all of them. V, J and clone size reflect that table, while D and trimming were determined from the DNA. Among about 120,000 clones, roughly nine tenths were seen once, and the ten largest hold about 7.4%. Per the germline V gene, CDR1 is MNHEY and CDR2 is SVGEGT. V lost 5 bases to trimming and J lost 5 bases, with 19 bases between them. The CDR3 consists of 16 residues. The sequencing sample was made of peripheral blood. The clonotype originates from a man between 70 and 80 years old who had recovered from COVID-19. The chain combines TRBV6-2 or TRBV6-3 with TRBJ1-5; D is perhaps TRBD1 (6 bases). The CDR3 DNA reads as TGTGCCAGCAGTCGGGCAGTAGGGGGATCTCATCAGCCCCAGCATTTT. Protein: CASSRAVGGSHQPQHF.